These 29 T cell receptor beta chains originate from one sample sequenced in a study of T cell repertoires in cytomegalovirus infection. Each CDR3 protein is one row after TCRdb ran MiXCR on the reads. The sample lists approximately 500,000 distinct CDR3 sequences, 16% seen once, with 24% in the top ten. Sequencing input: CD8+ T cells from PBMCs. The receptors here all came from a human donor in good health (CMV status not recorded). Some clones in this sample may be carry-over from other donors' samples.

A few counts support this clonotype. This chain links TRBV2 with TRBJ2-7, with D tentatively TRBD1 (6 bases). CDR1 and CDR2 (germline): SNHLY, FYNNEI. The CDR3 covers 14 residues. Between the trimmed V and J ends, which lost 3 bases and 3 bases, there was a span of 12 bases. CDR3 loop: CASSDEGHLYEQYF. In DNA form, the CDR3 reads TGTGCCAGCAGTGATGAGGGACACCTCTACGAGCAGTACTTC. Variable domain in full (rest from reference TRBV2 and TRBJ2-7): EPEVTQTPSHQVTQMGQEVILRCVPISNHLYFYWYRQILGQKVEFLVSFYNNEISEKSEIFDDQFSVERPDGSNFTLKIRSTKLEDSAMYFCASSDEGHLYEQYFGPGTRLTVT.

This clonotype was seen more than once but under ten times. This rearrangement joins TRBV20-1 to TRBJ1-6, with TRBD1 matching over 10 bases. The V and J ends lost 6 bases and 6 bases, in that order; junction bases with no gene match: 2. CDR3 length equals 13 residues. Germline values: CDR1 DFQATT, CDR2 SNEGSKA (reference sequence). CDR3 nucleotide sequence: TGCAGTGCGTGGACAGGGGGTAATTCACCCCTCCACTTT. Residues: CSAWTGGNSPLHF.

The gene calls are TRBV5-1 and TRBJ1-6; 7 bases match TRBD1. This CDR3 contains 17 residues. CDR1 is SGHRS, CDR2 YFSETQ, per germline. J gave up 0 bases and V 2 bases, and 5 bases lay outside the gene matches. CDR3 DNA sequence: TGCGCCAGCAGCTTCCGGACAGGCAGCTCCTATAATTCACCCCTCCACTTT. It yields the protein CASSFRTGSSYNSPLHF.

This clonotype showed up many times. This chain connects TRBV5-5 to TRBJ1-2; maybe TRBD1 (6 bases). The CDR3 spans 14 residues. The V end lost 1 base, the J end lost 3 bases, and 10 bases lay between the germline ends. Germline V gene lookup returns CDR1 SGHKS and CDR2 YYEKEE (reference sequence). This CDR3 reads CASSLRTADYGYTF. DNA of the CDR3: TGTGCCAGCAGCTTGAGGACAGCCGACTATGGCTACACCTTC.

This clonotype was seen at least ten times. This chain connects TRBV6-1 to TRBJ1-1; D perhaps matches TRBD1 (5 bases). Trimming pared 3 bases from V and 2 bases from J, leaving 10 bases between. CDR1 and CDR2 from the germline V gene are MNHNS and SASEGT. The CDR3 has 14 residues. The CDR3 coding sequence is TGTGCCAGCAGTGAGGGGGACGGTAACACTGAAGCTTTCTTT. This encodes CASSEGDGNTEAFF.

This clonotype was observed at least ten times. V and J are TRBV7-9 and TRBJ2-5; possibly TRBD2 for D (6 bases). Germline V gene sequence: CDR1 SEHNR, CDR2 FQNEAQ (reference sequence). Trimming cost V 5 bases and J 5 bases, with 18 bases left between them. This CDR3 region has 15 residues. CDR3 region: CASSHRDSNRETQYF. The CDR3 nucleotides read TGTGCCAGCAGCCACCGGGACTCGAATCGGGAGACCCAGTACTTC.

This clonotype was recorded at least ten times. An end of the junction differs from the germline gene, which may be a read error. The chain uses TRBV28 and TRBJ2-7; D is possibly TRBD1 (5 bases). CDR1 and CDR2 from the germline V gene are MDHEN and SYDVKM. This CDR3 comprises 13 residues. The chain's CDR3 is CASSLIGFQGISF. The CDR3 DNA sequence: TGTGCCAGCAGCCTTATAGGGTTCCAGGGAATATCCTTC.

The chain couples TRBV10-2 to TRBJ1-3; D not certain. The germline gives CDR1 WSHSY, CDR2 SAAADI. V gave up 4 bases and J gave up 3 bases, with 10 bases separating them. There are 14 residues in the CDR3. The DNA of the CDR3 is TGCGCCAGCAGTGGGTCTATCTATGGAAACACCATATATTTT. Translation gives CASSGSIYGNTIYF.

Turning to this clonotype: Being one base from a much bigger clone, this may be a read error. This rearrangement joins TRBV11-2 to TRBJ2-3; D may be TRBD2 (6 bases). V lost 0 bases and J 12 bases, leaving 13 bases between the germline ends. Germline CDR1 is SGHAT and CDR2 is FQNNGV. This CDR3 spans 13 amino acids. The chain's CDR3 is CASSLDLGLIQYF. The DNA of the CDR3 is TGTGCCAGCAGCTTAGATCTGGGACTTATTCAGTATTTT. Variable domain in full (rest from reference TRBV11-2 and TRBJ2-3): EAGVAQSPRYKIIEKRQSVAFWCNPISGHATLYWYQQILGQGPKLLIQFQNNGVVDDSQLPKDRFSAERLKGVDSTLKIQPAKLEDSAVYLCASSLDLGLIQYFGPGTRLTVL.

The V gene is TRBV28, the J gene TRBJ1-6, with D possibly TRBD1 on 5 matching bases. Germline lookup yields CDR1 MDHEN and CDR2 SYDVKM. The CDR3 is 11 amino acids. V lost 7 bases and J lost 12, with 10 bases in between. Here the CDR3 DNA reads TGTGCCAGCATGGGGCAGAGACCCCTCCACTTT. It translates to CASMGQRPLHF.

The table lists this clonotype with a few counts. The chain carries TRBV6-6 and TRBJ1-1; D not certain. Trimming left V 0 bases short and J 3 bases short, with 11 bases between. Germline CDR1 reads MNHNY; CDR2 reads SVGAGI (reference sequence). The CDR3 is 15 amino acids. The CDR3 here is CASSYSVGQDTEAFF. The CDR3 DNA reads as TGTGCCAGCAGTTACTCGGTTGGGCAGGACACTGAAGCTTTCTTT.

In DNA form, the CDR3 reads TGTGCCAGTAGTCTAGCGCGCCGGAGCTCCTACGAGCAGTACTTC. It specifies CASSLARRSSYEQYF. The chain recombines TRBV19 with TRBJ2-7; D possibly corresponds to TRBD2 (6 bases). CDR3 length equals 15 residues. V was pared by 5 bases and J by 0 bases, with 14 bases between. Germline loops: CDR1 LNHDA, CDR2 SQIVND (reference sequence).

This clonotype was observed a few times. The chain employs TRBV4-1 and TRBJ2-2, with D tentatively TRBD2 (5 bases). Germline CDR1 reads MGHRA; CDR2 reads YSYEKL. The CDR3 runs 14 residues. V shed 0 bases and J shed 9 bases, with 11 bases lying between them. CDR3 region: CASSQDGVARELFF. DNA of the CDR3: TGCGCCAGCAGCCAAGATGGGGTAGCGCGGGAGCTGTTTTTT.

Many counts were recorded for this clonotype. The rearrangement uses TRBV4-1 and TRBJ2-2; TRBD2 matches 8 bases. The CDR3 spans 17 residues. Germline assignment: CDR1 MGHRA and CDR2 YSYEKL. J gave up 5 bases and V 3 bases, and 11 bases lay outside the gene matches. This chain's CDR3 is CASSQAFSGMRTGELFF. The CDR3, as DNA: TGCGCCAGCAGCCAGGCCTTTAGCGGGATGAGGACCGGGGAGCTGTTTTTT.

There are a few counts of this clonotype. The rearrangement links TRBV19 to TRBJ1-2, with D hard to call. With 0 bases removed from V and 4 bases from J, the gap between germline ends came to 3 bases. Germline V gene lookup returns CDR1 LNHDA and CDR2 SQIVND (reference sequence). This CDR3 region has 12 residues. CDR3 nucleotide sequence: TGTGCCAGTAGTATAGAGAGCTATGGCTACACCTTC. It is translated as CASSIESYGYTF.

This clonotype was observed many times. The CDR3 loop is CASSDPGLNYNEQFF. The CDR3 DNA sequence: TGTGCCAGCAGCGATCCGGGACTAAATTACAATGAGCAGTTCTTC. The chain joins TRBV7-9 to TRBJ2-1, with 7 bases that match TRBD2. The CDR3 contains 15 residues. V lost 5 bases and J lost 4; bases outside the gene matches: 8. The germline gives CDR1 SEHNR, CDR2 FQNEAQ (reference sequence).

This clonotype was counted between two and nine times. This rearrangement joins TRBV6-1 to TRBJ1-3; the match to TRBD1 covers 10 bases. Germline V CDR1 and CDR2: MNHNS, SASEGT. Trimming cost V 6 bases and J 7 bases; bases outside gene matches: 9. The CDR3 covers 15 residues. The CDR3 bases are TGTGCCAGCAGGGCGGGGACAGGGGAACGGAACACCATATATTTT. Its translation is CASRAGTGERNTIYF.

In DNA form, the CDR3 reads TGTGCCAGCAGGGGAATGGAGGGGACAGCTTTCTTT. Translating gives CASRGMEGTAFF. The gene calls are TRBV27 and TRBJ1-1, with a tentative D call TRBD1 (5 bases). V lost 6 bases, J lost 10 bases, and 15 bases lay in between. The germline CDR1 and CDR2 sequences are MNHEY and SMNVEV (reference sequence). This CDR3 has 12 amino acids.

This clonotype was observed many times. V and J are TRBV7-6 and TRBJ1-1, with a possible D match to TRBD1 (5 bases). V gave up 3 bases and J gave up 4 bases, with 15 bases separating them. Per the germline V gene, CDR1 is SGHVS and CDR2 is FNYEAQ. The CDR3 runs 15 residues. The CDR3 DNA sequence: TGTGCCAGCAGCTTGGGCAGGGAGGGAGGCACTGAAGCTTTCTTT. Amino acids: CASSLGREGGTEAFF.

This clonotype was counted at least ten times. The J gene is TRBJ2-7, the V gene TRBV7-3; perhaps TRBD1 as D (6 bases). The length of the CDR3 is 14 residues. Germline V gene lookup returns CDR1 SGHTA and CDR2 FQGTGA. The V end lost 5 bases, the J end lost 6 bases, and 17 bases lay between the germline ends. CDR3 loop: CASSPTGSRSEQYF. The CDR3 DNA is TGTGCCAGCAGCCCAACAGGGTCGAGGTCCGAGCAGTACTTC. Full variable domain (remainder filled in from reference TRBV7-3 and TRBJ2-7): GAGVSQTPSNKVTEKGKYVELRCDPISGHTALYWYRQSLGQGPEFLIYFQGTGAADDSGLPNDRFFAVRPEGSVSTLKIQRTERGDSAVYLCASSPTGSRSEQYFGPGTRLTVT.

This clonotype was observed a handful of times. The rearrangement uses TRBV11-2 and TRBJ2-1; D is possibly TRBD1 or TRBD2 (5 bases each). Germline loops: CDR1 SGHAT, CDR2 FQNNGV. The CDR3 extends over 16 amino acids. Trimming pared 4 bases from V and 6 bases from J, leaving 19 bases between. Written as DNA, the CDR3 is TGTGCCAGCAGCTGGATAGGGACCCGAAACCCCAATGAGCAGTTCTTC. Its protein is CASSWIGTRNPNEQFF.

The rearrangement uses TRBV12-3 or TRBV12-4 and TRBJ1-4, with a weak D call TRBD1 (6 bases). V gave up 7 bases and J gave up 7 bases, with 10 bases separating them. The CDR3 loop spans 12 amino acids. This CDR3 reads CASKLTGEKLFF. In DNA, the CDR3 is TGTGCCAGCAAGCTGACAGGTGAAAAACTGTTTTTT.

This clonotype was observed a handful of times. The junction departs from the called germline gene at one end, perhaps through a read error. The CDR3 DNA reads as TGTGCCAGCAGTTCCCCCAGGGCCGCCCAGTTC. This encodes CASSSPRAAQF. The chain carries TRBV28 and TRBJ2-7; D possibly corresponds to TRBD1 (5 bases). This CDR3 comprises 11 residues. Germline V gene data show CDR1 as MDHEN and CDR2 as SYDVKM. Based on the CDR3 plus reference TRBV28 and TRBJ2-7, the full variable domain is DVKVTQSSRYLVKRTGEKVFLECVQDMDHENMFWYRQDPGLGLRLIYFSYDVKMKEKGDIPEGYSVSREKKERFSLILESASTNQTSMYLCASSSPRAAQFGPGTRLTVT.

The rearrangement uses TRBV15 and TRBJ1-2, with TRBD1 matching over 9 bases. Germline V lookup: CDR1 LNHNV, CDR2 YYDKDF (reference sequence). Trimming took 6 bases from V and 8 from J; bases not matched to a gene: 19. This CDR3 region has 17 residues. In nucleotides, the CDR3 is TGTGCCACCAGTTCATTCCCTCCGGGGACAGGGACTACCGGCTACACCTTC. Translating it yields CATSSFPPGTGTTGYTF.

The sample holds a few counts of this clonotype. The genes are TRBV7-9 and TRBJ2-5; TRBD1 matches at 10 bases. The CDR3 sequence is 16 residues long. The germline V gene has CDR1 SEHNR and CDR2 FQNEAQ (reference sequence). V lost 4 bases, J lost 5 bases, and 10 bases stayed unmatched. The DNA of the CDR3 is TGTGCCAGCAGCTCATCCCGGACAGGGGGACACGAGACCCAGTACTTC. This codes for CASSSSRTGGHETQYF.

As for this clonotype: This clone may be a read error of a much larger clone one base away. V usage is TRBV5-6 and J usage is TRBJ2-7; no reliable D call. Germline V gene sequence: CDR1 SGHDT, CDR2 YYEEEE. V dropped 2 bases and J dropped 0 bases, with 9 bases sitting between them. The CDR3 sequence is 14 residues long. CDR3 sequence (DNA): TGTGCCAGCAGCTTATCTCAGACCTCCTACGAGCAGTACTTC. This gives the protein CASSLSQTSYEQYF.

This clonotype was counted ten times or more. V gene TRBV12-3 or TRBV12-4 combines with J gene TRBJ1-5, with 9 bases aligning to TRBD1. The CDR3 contains 18 residues. The V gene end was trimmed by 1 base and the J gene end by 6 bases; junction bases not matched to a gene: 13. DNA of the CDR3: TGTGCCAGCAGTTTAGTGATCAGGTTAACAGGGGGCGTTCAGCCCCAGCATTTT. This gives the protein CASSLVIRLTGGVQPQHF.

Comment on this clonotype: This may arise from a read error, as a much more abundant clone is one base away. This CDR3 is CASSRPGDNSPLHF. CDR3 coding DNA: TGTGCCAGCAGTCGCCCGGGGGATAATTCACCCCTCCACTTT. The J gene is TRBJ1-6, the V gene TRBV27; perhaps TRBD1 as D (5 bases). Germline V gene lookup returns CDR1 MNHEY and CDR2 SMNVEV (reference sequence). The CDR3 contains 14 residues. The V end was cut by 5 bases, the J end by 5 bases, with 10 bases between.

CDR3 sequence reads: CSARGTGTGNQPQHF. CDR3 sequence (DNA): TGCAGTGCTAGAGGGACAGGCACCGGTAATCAGCCCCAGCATTTT. This chain joins TRBV20-1 and TRBJ1-5; 7 bases fit TRBD1. The junction had 7 bases not matched to a gene; V was cut back by 1 base and J by 4 bases. Germline lookup yields CDR1 DFQATT and CDR2 SNEGSKA (reference sequence). The CDR3 totals 15 residues.